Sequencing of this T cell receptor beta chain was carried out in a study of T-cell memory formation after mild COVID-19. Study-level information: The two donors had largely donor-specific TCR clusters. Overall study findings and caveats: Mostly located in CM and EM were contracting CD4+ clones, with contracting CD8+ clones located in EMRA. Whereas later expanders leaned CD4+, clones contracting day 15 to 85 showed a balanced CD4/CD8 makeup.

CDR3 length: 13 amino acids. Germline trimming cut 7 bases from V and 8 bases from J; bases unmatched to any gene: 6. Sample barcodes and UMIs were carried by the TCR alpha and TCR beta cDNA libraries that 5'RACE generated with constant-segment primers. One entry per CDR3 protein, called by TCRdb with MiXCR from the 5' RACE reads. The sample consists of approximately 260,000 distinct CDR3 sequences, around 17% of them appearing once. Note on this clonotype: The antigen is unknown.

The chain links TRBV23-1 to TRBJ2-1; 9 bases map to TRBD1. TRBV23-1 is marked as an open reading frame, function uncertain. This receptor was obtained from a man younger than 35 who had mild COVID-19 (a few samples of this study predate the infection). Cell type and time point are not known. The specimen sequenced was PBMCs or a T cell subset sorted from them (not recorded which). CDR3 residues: CASTGTGLDEQFF. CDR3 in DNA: TGCGCCAGCACCGGGACAGGGTTGGATGAGCAGTTCTTC.